This TCR beta chain stems from a study of cytomegalovirus exposure and HLA in healthy donors. General study findings and limits: Cytomegalovirus association was listed for 164 TCR beta chains.

The CDR3 extends over 14 amino acids. The germline V gene has CDR1 SGHTA and CDR2 FQGNSA. The V and J ends lost 4 bases and 4 bases, in that order; junction bases with no gene match: 5. The assay was immunoSEQ multiplex PCR, and TCRdb's table has in-frame clones only and misses some. Of 200,000 to 250,000 clones listed, approximately 83% are singletons. Comments on this clone: The antigen is undetermined.

The sequence derives from a woman under 40 in good health and CMV-seropositive. The V and J genes are TRBV7-2 and TRBJ1-1, with 8 bases lining up with TRBD1. The sequencing sample was made of PBMCs. Written as DNA, the CDR3 is TGTGCCAGCAGCTCACAGGGGGTTGGCACTGAAGCTTTCTTT. This encodes CASSSQGVGTEAFF.